This T cell receptor (beta chain) was sequenced for a study of T cells in Graves' hyperthyroidism and ophthalmopathy (dated by TCRdb to about 2019). About the full investigation: Peripheral blood was sampled at the time of initial diagnosis, prior to any treatment. To identify TCR V-J signatures that set the groups apart, the researchers used a discovery cohort of approximately 98 patients, made up of 40 to 45 with Graves' ophthalmopathy and some 58 with stable Graves' hyperthyroidism. Prospective prediction of ophthalmopathy was tested in an independent validation cohort of 18 to 20 hyperthyroidism patients and 17 patients who later progressed to ophthalmopathy. For training and testing, the 100 patients in the discovery cohort were randomly divided in a 7:3 ratio. Thyroid tissue and blood T-cell repertoires from roughly six Graves' hyperthyroidism patients were also compared in the study. Once sampling was done, hyperthyroidism patients were given methimazole at a starting dose of 30 mg daily, whereas ophthalmopathy patients were given high-dose intravenous methylprednisolone. TCR Vbeta CDR3 sequencing of 130 to 150 peripheral blood samples (43 ophthalmopathy, over 70 hyperthyroidism and approximately 17 progressor patients) is reported in the paper. On the study overall, not on this receptor specifically: During validation, the model predicted progression to ophthalmopathy a median of around six months ahead of onset, with around 65% sensitivity and almost 75% specificity. No statistical method was used to fix the sample size in advance, and group allocation was not hidden from the investigators. In cross-validation, a model built on a 13 V-J signature told ophthalmopathy apart from stable hyperthyroidism with about 90% sensitivity and roughly 81% specificity, and in testing the same model reached 80%/75%. Most expanded thyroid clonotypes (frequency above 0.001) were also found in blood, which suggests that blood repertoires may mirror thyroid immune responses.

On this clonotype itself: Which antigen it targets is not known. Per-base quality was not reported, and no clone a single base away is much larger than it.

Stable Graves' hyperthyroidism was defined as the absence of progression to ophthalmopathy over 18 months of follow-up. The hyperthyroidism patients were between 18 and 65 years old and newly diagnosed, with a disease duration of less than 2 months. Exclusion was applied to patients with uncontrolled infections, other autoimmune diseases, pregnancy or lactation. Diagnoses were based on clinical symptoms, serum thyroxine and TRAb, thyroid ultrasound and orbital computed tomography. PBMCs were isolated from about 9.2 ml of fresh peripheral blood by Ficoll-Paque density gradient centrifugation. Trizol reagent was used to extract total RNA, and RNA quality was then checked on an Agilent 2100 Bioanalyzer. TCR beta CDR3 regions were amplified from RNA transcripts. For the first round of RT-PCR on the TCR CDR3, the HTBI primer set was used together with the Qiagen OneStep RT-PCR kit. The libraries were constructed in a second round of multiplex PCR and then size-selected and purified. Libraries were sequenced paired-end with 100 bp reads on an Illumina HiSeq2000. The published analysis was carried out like this. Raw data were processed with SOAPnuke, discarding reads with adapters, uncalled bases, mean Phred below 15, or no exact constant-primer or identifier match. COPE v1.2.5 was used to merge the high-quality paired reads, and each unique nucleotide sequence was defined as a clonotype. MiTCR v1.1 was used to align clonotypes to the IMGT TRBV, TRBD and TRBJ reference segments. The analysis included only V-J combinations with a frequency above 0.0001, which together covered 99.2% of the repertoires. A TCS score was defined as the ratio of F50 (clonal expansion) to E x V (chaos), with BLOSUM62-based TCRdist applied between CDR3 peptides within each V-J. Welch's t-statistics and random forest reduced fewer than 550 V-J features to 13, which were used in a naive Bayes classifier (R e1071). TCRdb applied fastp at Q25 and MiXCR to the public reads, then kept only in-frame beta chains. Each CDR3 protein gets just one entry, which takes the most common genes and DNA from the rows behind it. Clone size and V and J calls follow TCRdb, not the original study. The sample profile shows about 400,000 distinct CDR3 sequences; more than 20% of them were found once. The biggest ten clones account for more than 60% of the sample.

Via the germline V gene (reference sequence), CDR1 is SGHNT and CDR2 YYREEE. The CDR3, cysteine through phenylalanine, is 14 amino acids long. Only CDR3 DNA is held: 42 bases, read in frame from base 1. V and J are trimmed by 4 bases and 3 bases, and the gene matches miss 5 bases of the junction. The receptor's source is a man in his fifties with Graves' hyperthyroidism. The rearranged chain carries TRBV5-4 and TRBJ2-3; the central 7 bases match TRBD1. Sample: blood. This receptor has the CDR3 CASSARQGTDTQYF. The DNA sequence is TGTGCCAGCAGCGCCCGACAGGGAACAGATACGCAGTATTTT.